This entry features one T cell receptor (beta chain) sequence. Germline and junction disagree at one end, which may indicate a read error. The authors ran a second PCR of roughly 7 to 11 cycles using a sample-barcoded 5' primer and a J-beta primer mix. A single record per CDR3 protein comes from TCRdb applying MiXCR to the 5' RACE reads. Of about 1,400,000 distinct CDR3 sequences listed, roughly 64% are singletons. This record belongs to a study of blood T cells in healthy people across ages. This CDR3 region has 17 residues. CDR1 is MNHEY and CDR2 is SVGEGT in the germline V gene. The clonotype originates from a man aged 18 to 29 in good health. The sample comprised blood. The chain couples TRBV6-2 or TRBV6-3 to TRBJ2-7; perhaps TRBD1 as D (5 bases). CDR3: CANSYSGVGVPSYEQYF. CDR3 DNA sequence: TGTGCCAACAGTTACTCCGGAGTAGGGGTGCCCTCCTACGAGCAGTACTTC.